Presented here are 21 T cell receptor beta chains from one specimen sequenced in a study of cytomegalovirus exposure and HLA in healthy donors. With 60 Vbeta and 13 Jbeta primers, the PCR was carried out. The protocol was immunoSEQ multiplex PCR, while the TCRdb copy is restricted to in-frame clones and leaves out a portion. The sample lists about 180,000 clones; roughly 79% were seen once. Sequenced: PBMCs. The receptor set was obtained from a male donor in good health and CMV-seronegative.

CDR3 nucleotides: TGTGCCAGCAGCTTAGCGGCCGCAGATACGCAGTATTTT. Encoded protein: CASSLAAADTQYF. V is TRBV7-9 and J is TRBJ2-3; D remains ambiguous. Germline V gives CDR1 SEHNR, CDR2 FQNEAQ (reference sequence). The CDR3 spans 13 residues. Trimming shortened V by 0 bases and J by 4 bases, and 5 bases separated the two germline ends.

The chain uses TRBV6-5 and TRBJ1-5, with 7 bases lining up with TRBD1. Germline values: CDR1 MNHEY, CDR2 SVGAGI. With 0 bases clipped from V and 7 bases from J, the junction kept 6 bases outside the gene matches. The CDR3 totals 15 residues. CDR3 in DNA: TGTGCCAGCAGTTACTCGAGGGACAGACCCCAGCCCCAGCATTTT. Protein: CASSYSRDRPQPQHF.

Here the CDR3 DNA reads TGTGCCAGCTCTGGGACAGACACCTATGGCTACACCTTC. Amino acids: CASSGTDTYGYTF. The V gene is TRBV18, the J gene TRBJ1-2, with 7 bases fitting TRBD1. The junction had 5 bases not matched to a gene; V was cut back by 6 bases and J by 4 bases. The CDR3 length is 13 residues. In germline, CDR1 is KGHSH, CDR2 LQKENI.

This clone was observed a handful of times. CDR3 region: CASSYDRAQPQHF. The CDR3 DNA reads as TGTGCCAGCAGTTACGACAGGGCTCAGCCCCAGCATTTT. The rearrangement joins TRBV6-5 to TRBJ1-5; 7 bases agree with TRBD1. The CDR3 consists of 13 residues. V lost 2 bases, J lost 6 bases, and 1 base stayed unmatched. Germline V lookup: CDR1 MNHEY, CDR2 SVGAGI.

This clone was seen just once. This chain joins TRBV7-3 and TRBJ1-2; TRBD1 aligns across 10 bases. CDR1 and CDR2 from the germline V gene are SGHTA and FQGTGA. After removal of 4 bases from V and 5 bases from J, the junction contained 4 bases not matched to a gene. This CDR3 has 14 residues. CDR3 nucleotides: TGTGCCAGCAGCTCCGGGACAGGGGATTATGGCTACACCTTC. It specifies CASSSGTGDYGYTF.

Only a few counts were recorded for this clone. The same CDR3 arises from other DNA sequences in this sample as well. This chain uses TRBV9 with TRBJ1-5, with D unclear. The germline V gene has CDR1 SGDLS and CDR2 YYNGEE. The CDR3 contains 14 residues. The ends were cut back, 0 bases at V and 0 bases at J, with 4 bases in the middle. The CDR3 DNA follows: TGTGCCAGCAGCGTAGGCGTTAGCAATCAGCCCCAGCATTTT. This codes for CASSVGVSNQPQHF.

The chain couples TRBV18 to TRBJ2-5, with D possibly TRBD2 on 6 matching bases. Germline V lookup: CDR1 KGHSH, CDR2 LQKENI. V lost 0 bases to trimming and J lost 1 base, with 12 bases between them. The CDR3 runs to 16 residues. CDR3 DNA: TGTGCCAGCTCACCACCTACAGGAGGGGTCCAAGAGACCCAGTACTTC. It translates to CASSPPTGGVQETQYF.

The chain links TRBV27 to TRBJ1-5; no firm D call. The V end was cut by 8 bases, the J end by 7 bases, with 15 bases between. This CDR3 comprises 13 residues. Germline CDR1 MNHEY, CDR2 SMNVEV (reference sequence). The CDR3 DNA follows: TGTGCCAGCGGCGGGGAGGGCCGGCAGCCCCAGCATTTT. Residues: CASGGEGRQPQHF.

The chain has TRBV5-1 and TRBJ1-1, with D perhaps TRBD1 (6 bases). The CDR3 consists of 16 residues. The V end was cut by 4 bases, the J end by 0 bases, with 16 bases between. The germline V gene encodes CDR1 SGHRS and CDR2 YFSETQ. DNA of the CDR3: TGCGCCAGCAGCCTACAGGGTCTTCAAATGAACACTGAAGCTTTCTTT. Translating gives CASSLQGLQMNTEAFF.

A remark on this clone: This same CDR3 is encoded by further DNA sequences in the sample. The chain is built from TRBV6-6 and TRBJ2-7; D not resolved. V was cut by 5 bases and J by 4 bases, with 12 bases left in between. CDR1 is MNHNY, CDR2 SVGAGI, per germline (reference sequence). The CDR3 totals 13 residues. CDR3 region: CASSPRTVYEQYF. For the CDR3, the DNA is TGTGCCAGCAGTCCCCGAACAGTTTACGAGCAGTACTTC.

The gene calls are TRBV5-4 and TRBJ1-3; D is undetermined. V was cut by 8 bases and J by 4 bases, with 19 bases left in between. Germline V CDR1 and CDR2: SGHNT, YYREEE (reference sequence). CDR3 length equals 15 residues. The CDR3 nucleotides read TGTGCCAGTAGCGCTGGTGGGCGCCGGGGAAACACCATATATTTT. Amino acid sequence: CASSAGGRRGNTIYF.

The chain recombines TRBV7-9 with TRBJ2-1; tentative D call: TRBD1 (6 bases). V lost 3 bases and J 7 bases, leaving 10 bases between the germline ends. Germline V gene data show CDR1 as SEHNR and CDR2 as FQNEAQ (reference sequence). The CDR3 contains 13 residues. CDR3 in DNA: TGTGCCAGCAGCTTGTGGGGGCCGAATGAGCAGTTCTTC. Its translation: CASSLWGPNEQFF.

The chain carries TRBV6-5 and TRBJ1-4; TRBD1 might be the D (5 bases). CDR3 length equals 15 residues. V was trimmed by 0 bases and J by 5 bases, leaving 10 bases between them. Germline V lookup: CDR1 MNHEY, CDR2 SVGAGI. CDR3 amino acids: CASSYSPGGNEKLFF. DNA for the CDR3: TGTGCCAGCAGTTACTCCCCCGGGGGAAATGAAAAACTGTTTTTT.

This rearrangement joins TRBV11-2 to TRBJ2-3, with 7 bases lining up with TRBD2. Per germline, CDR1 SGHAT and CDR2 FQNNGV. J gave up 6 bases and V 1 base, and 10 bases lay outside the gene matches. The CDR3 is 16 amino acids. CDR3 in amino acids: CASSLGGGGTIDTQYF. CDR3 DNA: TGTGCCAGCAGCTTAGGTGGCGGGGGAACCATTGATACGCAGTATTTT.

This clone was detected only once. The chain is built from TRBV30 and TRBJ1-2, with 7 bases aligning to TRBD1. J gave up 0 bases and V 2 bases, and 12 bases lay outside the gene matches. The CDR3 is 17 residues long. The germline V gene encodes CDR1 GTSNPN and CDR2 SVGIG (reference sequence). CDR3 protein: CAWSPLDRANTNYGYTF. The CDR3 DNA sequence: TGTGCCTGGAGTCCCCTCGACAGGGCAAACACTAACTATGGCTACACCTTC.

J is TRBJ1-4 and V is TRBV30; D is ambiguous. Deletions cut 4 bases from V and 6 bases from J, with 6 bases between. Germline-derived CDR1 and CDR2 are GTSNPN and SVGIG (reference sequence). The CDR3 totals 11 residues. The CDR3 protein is CAWTSDEKLFF. CDR3 sequence (DNA): TGTGCCTGGACTTCGGATGAAAAACTGTTTTTT.

The V call is TRBV19, the J call TRBJ2-3, with 8 bases matching TRBD1. V gave up 5 bases and J gave up 0 bases; unmatched junction bases: 4. The CDR3 spans 15 residues. Germline CDR1 LNHDA, CDR2 SQIVND (reference sequence). CDR3 sequence (DNA): TGTGCCAGTAGTCCGGGACAGGTGAGCACAGATACGCAGTATTTT. Translating gives CASSPGQVSTDTQYF.

A remark on this clone: Other DNA sequences from this sample encode an identical CDR3 as well. This chain links TRBV30 with TRBJ1-5, with a weak D call TRBD1 (5 bases). Trimming removed 0 bases from V and 6 bases from J, with 6 bases in between. There are 12 residues in the CDR3. Per the germline V gene, CDR1 is GTSNPN and CDR2 is SVGIG (reference sequence). CDR3 in DNA: TGTGCCTGGAGTGTCGGGGGTCAGCCCCAGCATTTT. Translation: CAWSVGGQPQHF.

V is TRBV18 and J is TRBJ2-3; the D gene is possibly TRBD2 (5 bases). Trimming took 8 bases from V and 0 from J, leaving 15 bases between them. Per germline, CDR1 KGHSH and CDR2 LQKENI. The CDR3 runs 15 residues. The CDR3 nucleotides are TGTGCCAGCCGCGCTCCGGGGTTTAGCACAGATACGCAGTATTTT. Protein: CASRAPGFSTDTQYF.

The chain is built from TRBV19 and TRBJ1-2, with a possible D match to TRBD1 (5 bases). This CDR3 comprises 15 residues. Trimming left V 3 bases short and J 5 bases short, with 16 bases between. CDR1 and CDR2 from the germline V gene are LNHDA and SQIVND (reference sequence). The CDR3 loop is CASSIWVRDWYGYTF. The CDR3 DNA reads TGTGCCAGTAGTATCTGGGTCAGGGATTGGTATGGCTACACCTTC.

The chain carries TRBV28 and TRBJ1-5; 8 bases are shared with TRBD1. The length of the CDR3 is 17 residues. Germline CDR1 reads MDHEN; CDR2 reads SYDVKM. With V trimmed by 1 base and J by 5 bases, 10 bases remained unmatched. The CDR3 reads CASSLLVPTGEHQPQHF. CDR3 bases: TGTGCCAGCAGTTTATTGGTTCCGACAGGGGAGCATCAGCCCCAGCATTTT.